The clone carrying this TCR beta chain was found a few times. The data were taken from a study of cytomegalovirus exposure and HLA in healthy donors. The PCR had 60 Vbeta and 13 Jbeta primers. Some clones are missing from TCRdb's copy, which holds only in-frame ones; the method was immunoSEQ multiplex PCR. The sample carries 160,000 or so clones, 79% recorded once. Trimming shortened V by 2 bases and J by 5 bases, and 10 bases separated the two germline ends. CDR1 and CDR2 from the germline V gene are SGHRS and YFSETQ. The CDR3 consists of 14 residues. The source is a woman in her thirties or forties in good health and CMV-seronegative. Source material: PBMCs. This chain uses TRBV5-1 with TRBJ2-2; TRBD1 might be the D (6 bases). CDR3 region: CASSFETGTGELFF. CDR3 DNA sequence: TGCGCCAGCAGCTTCGAAACAGGGACCGGGGAGCTGTTTTTT.